The 10 T cell receptor beta chains below were found in one sample sequenced in a study of T cells in women clearing cervical HPV infection. TCRdb's copy holds only in-frame clones and misses some; the assay was immunoSEQ multiplex PCR. This sample's table reports 25,000 to 35,000 clones. Sequenced sample: blood buffy coat. These receptors all stem from a woman between 18 and 70 years old with a cervical HPV16 infection that either progressed to CIN3+ or cleared (not recorded which).

Remarks on this clone: The read terminates 3 residues before the CDR3 end, so the remaining end is supplied by the germline J gene. The V and J genes are TRBV5-4 and TRBJ1-2, with D maybe TRBD1 (5 bases). Trimming cost V 4 bases and J 7 bases, with 17 bases left between them. Germline loops: CDR1 SGHNT, CDR2 YYREEE (reference sequence). This CDR3 comprises 14 residues. The CDR3 here is CASSPGEGLAGYTF. The CDR3 bases that were read are TGTGCCAGCAGCCCCGGCGAGGGGCTGGCTGGC.

Turning to this clone: The sequence runs out 3 residues before the end of the CDR3; the remainder is reconstructed from the germline J gene. The chain is built from TRBV20-1 and TRBJ1-4; 10 nucleotides agree with TRBD1. The V gene end was trimmed by 3 bases and the J gene end by 2 bases; junction bases not matched to a gene: 12. The CDR3 loop spans 18 amino acids. CDR1 and CDR2 (germline): DFQATT, SNEGSKA (reference sequence). This CDR3 is CSARVAGTGVVTNEKLFF. CDR3 DNA, as far as it was read: TGCAGTGCTAGGGTAGCCGGGACAGGGGTAGTGACTAATGAAAAA.

Turning to this clone: The sequenced fragment ends 3 residues before the CDR3 boundary, so the rest is inferred from the germline J gene. V usage is TRBV5-1 and J usage is TRBJ2-6; 11 nucleotides align to TRBD1. The CDR3 length is 17 residues. V was clipped by 4 bases and J by 4 bases; unmatched bases: 7. Germline V gene data show CDR1 as SGHRS and CDR2 as YFSETQ. CDR3 DNA (partial): TGCGCCAGCAGCCCACCGGGACAGGGGGACGGGGCCAACGTC. Amino acid sequence: CASSPPGQGDGANV. The complete CDR3 sequence is CASSPPGQGDGANVLTF. The full variable domain, with the rest looked up from reference TRBV5-1 and TRBJ2-6, is KAGVTQTPRYLIKTRGQQVTLSCSPISGHRSVSWYQQTPGQGLQFLFEYFSETQRNKGNFPGRFSGRQFSNSRSEMNVSTLELGDSALYLCASSPPGQGDGANVLTFGAGSRLTVL.

A remark on this clone: The sequenced fragment ends 3 residues before the CDR3 boundary, so the rest is inferred from the germline J gene. V and J are TRBV27 and TRBJ2-4, with D possibly matching TRBD1 (5 bases). The CDR3 runs to 15 residues. V lost 5 bases and J lost 8, with 19 bases in between. Looked up from germline, CDR1 is MNHEY and CDR2 is SMNVEV (reference sequence). Incomplete CDR3 DNA: TGTGCCAGCAGTCATCGACAGTCCGGGTGGGACATT. As protein: CASSHRQSGWDI. The full CDR3 is CASSHRQSGWDIQYF.

For this clone: The sequence runs out 3 residues before the end of the CDR3; the remainder is reconstructed from the germline J gene. The gene calls are TRBV29-1 and TRBJ1-5, with D perhaps TRBD1 (5 bases). CDR3 length equals 13 residues. In germline, CDR1 is SQVTM, CDR2 ANQGSEA. Trimming cost V 4 bases and J 2 bases, with 9 bases left between them. The DNA read from the CDR3 is TGCAGCGTTGGAGGGGATGGCAATCAGCCC. Translated, it gives CSVGGDGNQP. The CDR3 in full is CSVGGDGNQPQHF.

The CDR3: CASSLGRSNYGYTF. The CDR3 DNA, read in part, is TGCGCCAGCAGCTTGGGCAGATCTAACTATGGC. The chain has TRBV5-1 and TRBJ1-2; D is ambiguous. Read sequence stops 3 residues before the CDR3 end, and the germline J gene provides the missing end. CDR1 and CDR2 from the germline V gene are SGHRS and YFSETQ. The CDR3 runs 14 residues. Between the trimmed V and J ends, which lost 0 bases and 0 bases, there was a span of 6 bases.

Points on this clone: The read finishes 3 residues shy of the CDR3 end, and the germline J gene is used to complete it. This chain joins TRBV2 and TRBJ2-3; possible D gene TRBD1, 6 bases. V gave up 2 bases and J gave up 5 bases, with 17 bases separating them. CDR3 length equals 16 residues. CDR1 and CDR2 (germline): SNHLY, FYNNEI. The CDR3 here is CASSELGHNTGDTQYF. The DNA read from the CDR3 is TGTGCCAGCAGTGAATTGGGACACAATACAGGAGATACG.

As to this clone: Read data end 3 residues before the CDR3 end; the end is taken from the germline J gene. This chain connects TRBV20-1 to TRBJ2-2; D gene uncertain. Trimming cost V 3 bases and J 0 bases, with 11 bases left between them. Germline V gene data show CDR1 as DFQATT and CDR2 as SNEGSKA (reference sequence). The CDR3 contains 15 residues. The CDR3 bases that were read are TGCAGTGCTAGTACAGACGAGGCGAACACCGGGGAG. As protein: CSASTDEANTGE. In full, the CDR3 reads CSASTDEANTGELFF.

The part of the CDR3 DNA that was read is TGTGCCAGCAGCCCAAGGACAGGGCAGGCCTACAATGAG. This gives the protein CASSPRTGQAYNE. The full CDR3 sequence reads CASSPRTGQAYNEQFF. This chain links TRBV7-3 with TRBJ2-1; 8 bases fit TRBD1. The CDR3 goes on 3 residues after the read ends, and that part is filled in from the germline J gene. The CDR3 runs to 16 residues. V shed 5 bases and J 2 bases; nucleotides not matched to a gene: 8. Per germline, CDR1 SGHTA and CDR2 FQGTGA.

With regard to this clone: The CDR3 goes on 3 residues after the read ends, and that part is filled in from the germline J gene. This chain joins TRBV14 and TRBJ2-2, with D unclear. The V gene lost 6 bases and the J gene lost 7 bases, with 9 bases spanning the gap. CDR3 size: 12 residues. Germline V CDR1 and CDR2: SGHDN, FVKESK. This CDR3 is CASSFAIGELFF. The part of the CDR3 DNA that was read is TGTGCCAGCAGTTTCGCGATCGGGGAG.